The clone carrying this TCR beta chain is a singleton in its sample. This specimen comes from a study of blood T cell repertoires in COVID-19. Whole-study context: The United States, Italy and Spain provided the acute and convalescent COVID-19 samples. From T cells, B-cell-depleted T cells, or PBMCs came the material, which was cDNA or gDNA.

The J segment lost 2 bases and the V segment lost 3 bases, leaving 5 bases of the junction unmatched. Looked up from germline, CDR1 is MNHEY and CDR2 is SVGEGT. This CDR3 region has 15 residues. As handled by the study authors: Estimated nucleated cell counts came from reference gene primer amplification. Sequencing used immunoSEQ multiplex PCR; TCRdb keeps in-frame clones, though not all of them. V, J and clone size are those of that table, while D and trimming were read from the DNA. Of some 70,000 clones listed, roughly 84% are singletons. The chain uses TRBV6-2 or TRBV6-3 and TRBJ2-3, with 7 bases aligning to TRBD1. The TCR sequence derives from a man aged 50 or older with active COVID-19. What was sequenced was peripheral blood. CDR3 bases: TGTGCCAGCAGTTATAAAGGGGGCCTCACAGATACGCAGTATTTT. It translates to CASSYKGGLTDTQYF.